These 9 T cell receptor beta chains were all obtained from the same sample, sequenced in a study of shared clonotypes between healthy human individuals (dated by TCRdb to the early 2020s). CD8 naive samples were CD45RO-negative cells positively selected for CCR7, giving a CD45RA+CCR7+ population that excluded TemRA cells. Library construction relied on the immunoSEQ multiplex PCR assay. The table was pulled from immuneACCESS by TCRdb, which kept in-frame rearrangements only. Such tables lose some clones; where checked, under half of the loss comes from unresolved V genes, and the rest has no known cause. This sample is represented by approximately 600,000 clones; approximately 95% of them were singletons. The ten largest clones represent 0.11% of the sample. The sample comprised naive CD8+ T cells sorted from blood. The sample's cell subset or site label, decoded: CD45RA+CCR7+. The source of these receptors is a woman in her thirties in good health.

The chain combines TRBV15 with TRBJ1-4, with D hard to call. Trimming took off 3 bases at V and 4 bases at J, with 15 bases between the two ends. Germline V gives CDR1 LNHNV, CDR2 YYDKDF (reference sequence). The CDR3 extends over 16 amino acids. The CDR3 DNA sequence: TGTGCCACCAGCAGTGATTGGGAGCGCCTTAATGAAAAACTGTTTTTT. The encoded protein is CATSSDWERLNEKLFF.

The V and J genes are TRBV28 and TRBJ2-1; TRBD1 matches 7 bases. CDR1 and CDR2 from the germline V gene are MDHEN and SYDVKM. The CDR3 contains 18 residues. V was clipped by 3 bases and J by 0 bases; unmatched bases: 11. The CDR3 here is CASSFSVVGGSSYNEQFF. The CDR3 coding sequence is TGTGCCAGCAGTTTTTCGGTGGTAGGGGGCTCCTCCTACAATGAGCAGTTCTTC.

This sequence joins TRBV5-4 and TRBJ1-2; D is possibly TRBD1 (5 bases). Germline V gene lookup returns CDR1 SGHNT and CDR2 YYREEE (reference sequence). CDR3 length equals 16 residues. V lost 0 bases to trimming and J lost 7 bases, with 19 bases between them. The CDR3 loop reads CASSLAPGWGMVGYTF. The CDR3 DNA is TGTGCCAGCAGCTTGGCCCCCGGGTGGGGGATGGTTGGCTACACCTTC.

The chain links TRBV25-1 to TRBJ2-7; D tentatively fits TRBD1 or TRBD2 (5 bases each). Germline values: CDR1 MGHDK, CDR2 SYGVNS. The length of the CDR3 is 14 residues. With 6 bases removed from V and 1 base from J, the gap between germline ends came to 13 bases. CDR3 loop: CASRAGTGSYEQYF. The CDR3 coding sequence is TGTGCCAGCAGGGCTGGGACGGGTTCCTACGAGCAGTACTTC.

The chain couples TRBV29-1 to TRBJ2-4; D is ambiguous. This CDR3 is built from 13 residues. Germline loops: CDR1 SQVTM, CDR2 ANQGSEA. Between the trimmed V and J ends, which lost 4 bases and 3 bases, there was a span of 10 bases. CDR3 coding DNA: TGCAGCGTTGTTAGGGTCGACAAAAACATTCAGTACTTC. This sequence encodes CSVVRVDKNIQYF.

The chain couples TRBV27 to TRBJ2-2; D gene uncertain. The CDR3 covers 13 residues. The ends were cut back, 7 bases at V and 3 bases at J, with 9 bases in the middle. CDR1 is MNHEY and CDR2 is SMNVEV in the germline V gene (reference sequence). CDR3 coding DNA: TGTGCCAGCAATCCAGGTGACACCGGGGAGCTGTTTTTT. Translation: CASNPGDTGELFF.

The CDR3 region has the DNA TGTGCCAGCAGCTCCCCCCCCGGGTGGCGGGAGGACGAGCAGTACTTC. Encoded protein: CASSSPPGWREDEQYF. The chain has TRBV7-2 and TRBJ2-7; 8 bases are a match to TRBD2. V was clipped by 4 bases and J by 5 bases; unmatched bases: 13. Germline V CDR1 and CDR2: SGHTA, FQGNSA. The CDR3 is 16 amino acids.

The chain carries TRBV27 and TRBJ2-3; TRBD1 matches 11 bases. The germline V gene has CDR1 MNHEY and CDR2 SMNVEV (reference sequence). This CDR3 is built from 17 residues. V lost 0 bases to trimming and J lost 6 bases; unmatched junction nucleotides: 8. In DNA, the CDR3 is TGTGCCAGCAGTTTATCGTTCGGGGACAGGGGGTTGGATACGCAGTATTTT. This translates into CASSLSFGDRGLDTQYF.

This chain connects TRBV5-1 to TRBJ2-7, with D hard to call. CDR3 length: 14 residues. Germline-derived CDR1 and CDR2 are SGHRS and YFSETQ. Trimming stripped 4 bases from V and 0 bases from J, with 11 bases between. The CDR3 reads CASSAEPDSYEQYF. The DNA of the CDR3 is TGCGCCAGCAGCGCCGAACCGGACTCCTACGAGCAGTACTTC.